The source of this TCR beta chain is a study of control samples from healthy donors and cancer patients. V lost 8 bases and J 8 bases, leaving 27 bases between the germline ends. This CDR3 has 16 amino acids. Germline V CDR1 and CDR2: SNHLY, FYNNEI. The repertoire was sequenced with immunoSEQ multiplex PCR; TCRdb's copy has only in-frame clones and lacks some. The data hold some 100,000 clones, with 90% observed a single time. This clone was counted between two and nine times. The chain joins TRBV2 to TRBJ1-2; no clear D. This receptor was obtained from a human donor in good health. The donor label of this sample is uncertain. Sequencing was performed on blood. The CDR3 bases are TGTGCCAGCTACCAGGCAGTGCAACCTAAGGAAGGAGGCTACACCTTC. Amino acid sequence: CASYQAVQPKEGGYTF.